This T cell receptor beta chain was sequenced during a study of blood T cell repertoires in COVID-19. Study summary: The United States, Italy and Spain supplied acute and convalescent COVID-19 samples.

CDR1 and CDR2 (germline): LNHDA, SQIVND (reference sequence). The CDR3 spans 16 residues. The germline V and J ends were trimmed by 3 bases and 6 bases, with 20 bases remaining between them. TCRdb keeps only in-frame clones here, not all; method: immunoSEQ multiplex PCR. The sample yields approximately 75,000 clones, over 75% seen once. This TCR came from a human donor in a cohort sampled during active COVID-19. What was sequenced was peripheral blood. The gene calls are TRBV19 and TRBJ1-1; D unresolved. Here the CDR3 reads CASSIADSHPPPEAFF. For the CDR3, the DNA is TGTGCCAGTAGTATCGCTGACTCGCACCCCCCTCCTGAAGCTTTCTTT. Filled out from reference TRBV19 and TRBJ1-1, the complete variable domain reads DGGITQSPKYLFRKEGQNVTLSCEQNLNHDAMYWYRQDPGQGLRLIYYSQIVNDFQKGDIAEGYSVSREKKESFPLTVTSAQKNPTAFYLCASSIADSHPPPEAFFGQGTRLTVV.